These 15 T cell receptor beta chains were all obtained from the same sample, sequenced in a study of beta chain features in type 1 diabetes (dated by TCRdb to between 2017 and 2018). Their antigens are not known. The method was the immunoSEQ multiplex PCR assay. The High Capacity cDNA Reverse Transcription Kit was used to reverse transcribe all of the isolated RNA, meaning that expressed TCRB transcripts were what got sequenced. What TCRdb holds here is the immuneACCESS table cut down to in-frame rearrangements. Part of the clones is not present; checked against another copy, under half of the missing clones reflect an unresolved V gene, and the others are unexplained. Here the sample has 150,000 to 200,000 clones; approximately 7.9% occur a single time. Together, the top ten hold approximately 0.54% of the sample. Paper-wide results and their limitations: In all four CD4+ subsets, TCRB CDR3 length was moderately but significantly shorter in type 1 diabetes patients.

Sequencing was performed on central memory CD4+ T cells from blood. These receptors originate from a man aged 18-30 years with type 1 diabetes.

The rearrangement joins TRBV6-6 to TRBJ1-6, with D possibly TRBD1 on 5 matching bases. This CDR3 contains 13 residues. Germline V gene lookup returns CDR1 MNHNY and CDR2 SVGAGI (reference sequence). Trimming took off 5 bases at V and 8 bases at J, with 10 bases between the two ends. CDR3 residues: CASSPWGDSPLHF. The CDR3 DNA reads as TGTGCCAGCAGTCCTTGGGGGGATTCACCCCTCCACTTT.

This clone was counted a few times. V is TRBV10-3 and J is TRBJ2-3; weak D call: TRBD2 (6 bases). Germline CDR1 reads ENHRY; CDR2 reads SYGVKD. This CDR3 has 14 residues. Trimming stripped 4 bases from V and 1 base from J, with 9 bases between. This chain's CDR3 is CAISVQRGTDTQYF. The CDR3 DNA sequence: TGTGCCATCAGTGTCCAGCGGGGCACAGATACGCAGTATTTT.

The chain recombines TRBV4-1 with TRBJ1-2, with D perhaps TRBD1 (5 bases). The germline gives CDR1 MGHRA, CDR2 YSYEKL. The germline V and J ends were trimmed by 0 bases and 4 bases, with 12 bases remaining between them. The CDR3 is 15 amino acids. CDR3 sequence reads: CASSQDGHRLYGYTF. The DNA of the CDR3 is TGCGCCAGCAGCCAAGATGGACATAGACTCTATGGCTACACCTTC.

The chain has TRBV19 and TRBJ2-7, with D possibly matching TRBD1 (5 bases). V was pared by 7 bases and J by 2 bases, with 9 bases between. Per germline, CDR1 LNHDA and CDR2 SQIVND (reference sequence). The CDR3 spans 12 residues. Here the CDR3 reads CASKMTAYEQYF. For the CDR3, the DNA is TGTGCCAGTAAGATGACAGCCTACGAGCAGTACTTC.

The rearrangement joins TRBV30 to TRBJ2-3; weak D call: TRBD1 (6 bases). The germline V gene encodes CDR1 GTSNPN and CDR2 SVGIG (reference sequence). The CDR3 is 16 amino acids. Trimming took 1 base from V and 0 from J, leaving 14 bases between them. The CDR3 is CAWSAPYRVSTDTQYF. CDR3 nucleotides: TGTGCCTGGAGTGCCCCCTACAGGGTGAGCACAGATACGCAGTATTTT. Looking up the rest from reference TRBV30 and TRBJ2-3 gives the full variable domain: SQTIHQWPATLVQPVGSPLSLECTVEGTSNPNLYWYRQAAGRGLQLLFYSVGIGQISSEVPQNLSASRPQDRQFILSSKKLLLSDSGFYLCAWSAPYRVSTDTQYFGPGTRLTVL.

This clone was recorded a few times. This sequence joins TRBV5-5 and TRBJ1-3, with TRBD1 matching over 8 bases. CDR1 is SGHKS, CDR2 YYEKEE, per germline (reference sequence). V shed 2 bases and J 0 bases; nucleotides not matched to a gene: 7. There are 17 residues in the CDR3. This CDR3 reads CASSFYGDRPSGNTIYF. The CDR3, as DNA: TGTGCCAGCAGCTTCTATGGGGACAGGCCCTCTGGAAACACCATATATTTT.

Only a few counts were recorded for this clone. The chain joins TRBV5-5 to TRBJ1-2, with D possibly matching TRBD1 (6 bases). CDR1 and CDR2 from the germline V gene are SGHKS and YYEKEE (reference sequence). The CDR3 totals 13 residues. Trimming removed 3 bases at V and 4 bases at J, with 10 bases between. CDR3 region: CASSSGQSYGYTF. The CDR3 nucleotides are TGTGCCAGCAGCTCCGGACAGAGCTATGGCTACACCTTC.

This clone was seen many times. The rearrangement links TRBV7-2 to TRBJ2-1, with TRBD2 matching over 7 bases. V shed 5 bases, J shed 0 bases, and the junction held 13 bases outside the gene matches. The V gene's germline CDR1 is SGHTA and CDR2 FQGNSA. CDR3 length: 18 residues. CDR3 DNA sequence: TGTGCCAGCAGCATCGCCAGGCTAGCGGTCAGCTCCTACAATGAGCAGTTCTTC. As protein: CASSIARLAVSSYNEQFF.

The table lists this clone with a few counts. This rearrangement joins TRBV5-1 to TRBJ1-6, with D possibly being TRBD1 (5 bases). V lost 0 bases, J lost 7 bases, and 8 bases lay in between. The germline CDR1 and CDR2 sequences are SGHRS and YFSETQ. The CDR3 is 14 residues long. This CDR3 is CASSLAGFNSPLHF. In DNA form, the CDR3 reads TGCGCCAGCAGCTTGGCAGGGTTCAATTCACCCCTCCACTTT.

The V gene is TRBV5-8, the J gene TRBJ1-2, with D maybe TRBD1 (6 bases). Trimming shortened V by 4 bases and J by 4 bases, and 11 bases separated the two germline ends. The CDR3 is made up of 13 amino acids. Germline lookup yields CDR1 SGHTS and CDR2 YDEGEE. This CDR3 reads CASSGTTPYGYTF. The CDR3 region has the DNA TGTGCCAGCAGCGGGACAACTCCCTATGGCTACACCTTC.

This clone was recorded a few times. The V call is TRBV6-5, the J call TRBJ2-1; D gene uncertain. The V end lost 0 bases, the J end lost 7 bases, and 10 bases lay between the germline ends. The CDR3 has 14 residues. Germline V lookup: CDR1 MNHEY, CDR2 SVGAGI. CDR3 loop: CASSYSRTWNEQFF. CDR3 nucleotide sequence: TGTGCCAGCAGTTACTCGAGAACGTGGAATGAGCAGTTCTTC.

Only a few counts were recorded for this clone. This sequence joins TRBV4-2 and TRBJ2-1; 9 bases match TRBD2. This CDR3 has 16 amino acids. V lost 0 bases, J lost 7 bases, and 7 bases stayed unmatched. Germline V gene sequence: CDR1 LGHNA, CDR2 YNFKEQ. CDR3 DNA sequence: TGTGCCAGCAGCCAAGATTGGCTAGCGGGAAATAATGAGCAGTTCTTC. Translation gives CASSQDWLAGNNEQFF.

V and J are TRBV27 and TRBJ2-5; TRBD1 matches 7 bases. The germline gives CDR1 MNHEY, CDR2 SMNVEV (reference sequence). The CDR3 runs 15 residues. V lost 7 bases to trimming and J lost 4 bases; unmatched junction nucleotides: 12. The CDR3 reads CASTDAGTEGETQYF. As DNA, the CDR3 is TGTGCCAGCACCGACGCCGGGACAGAAGGAGAGACCCAGTACTTC.

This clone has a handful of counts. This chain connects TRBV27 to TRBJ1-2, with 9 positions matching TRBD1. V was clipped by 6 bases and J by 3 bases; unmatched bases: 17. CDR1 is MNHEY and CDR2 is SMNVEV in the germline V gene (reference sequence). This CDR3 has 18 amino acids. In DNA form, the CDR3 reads TGTGCCAGCAGGAAGGGGTCGGGGACAGGGATTTTGTACTATGGCTACACCTTC. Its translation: CASRKGSGTGILYYGYTF.

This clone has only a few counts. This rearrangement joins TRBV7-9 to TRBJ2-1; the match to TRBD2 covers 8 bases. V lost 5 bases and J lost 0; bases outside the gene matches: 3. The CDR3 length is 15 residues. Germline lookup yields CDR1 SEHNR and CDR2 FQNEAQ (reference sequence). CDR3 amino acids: CASSLSGSSYNEQFF. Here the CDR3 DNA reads TGTGCCAGCAGCCTAAGCGGGAGCTCCTACAATGAGCAGTTCTTC.